One and the same sample provided the 11 T cell receptor beta chains below, sequenced in a study of blood T cells in healthy people across ages. The second PCR ran about 6 to 12 cycles with a sample-barcoded 5' primer and J-beta primers. TCRdb redid the calling of the 5' RACE reads with MiXCR, one entry per CDR3 protein. Of approximately 900,000 distinct CDR3 sequences in the sample, 25% to 35% were seen once. These data are also associated with another study on T cells of mothers and their children.

The sample comprised blood. The receptors originated from a woman aged 40 to 55 in good health.

The sample holds a few counts of this clonotype. This chain connects TRBV5-6 to TRBJ1-1; no firm D call. V lost 0 bases and J 7 bases, leaving 16 bases between the germline ends. There are 15 residues in the CDR3. Per germline, CDR1 SGHDT and CDR2 YYEEEE. The CDR3, as DNA: TGTGCCAGCAGCTTGGGGGTTCTTGGGAGTGGTGAAGCTTTCTTT. It translates to CASSLGVLGSGEAFF.

This clonotype occurred a few times. This chain joins TRBV20-1 and TRBJ2-7, with 8 positions matching TRBD1. CDR3 length: 14 residues. After removal of 6 bases from V and 0 bases from J, the junction contained 7 bases not matched to a gene. The germline V gene has CDR1 DFQATT and CDR2 SNEGSKA (reference sequence). The CDR3 spells CSASGGSVSYEQYF. CDR3 DNA sequence: TGCAGTGCCTCAGGGGGCTCCGTCTCCTACGAGCAGTACTTC.

A word on this clonotype: Compared with germline, one end of the junction differs, possibly owing to a read error. The chain has TRBV7-6 and TRBJ2-1; 12 bases map to TRBD2. CDR3 size: 16 residues. Per the germline V gene, CDR1 is SGHVS and CDR2 is FNYEAQ. This CDR3 is CANSLAGGSSYNEQFF. The DNA for the CDR3 is TGTGCCAACAGCCTAGCGGGGGGGAGCTCCTACAATGAGCAGTTCTTC.

As for this clonotype: Being one base from a much bigger clone, this may be a read error. The rearrangement uses TRBV10-3 and TRBJ2-7; D call uncertain. Between the trimmed V and J ends, which lost 6 bases and 3 bases, there was a span of 12 bases. The CDR3 loop spans 13 amino acids. Germline loops: CDR1 ENHRY, CDR2 SYGVKD. This CDR3 reads CAIRKSQNYEQYF. CDR3 DNA sequence: TGTGCCATCAGGAAGTCTCAGAACTACGAGCAGTACTTC.

V gene TRBV12-3 or TRBV12-4 combines with J gene TRBJ2-3; 8 bases fit TRBD2. Trimming at V came to 6 bases and at J to 4 bases, leaving 12 bases not matched to a gene. The CDR3 extends over 16 amino acids. For the CDR3, the DNA is TGTGCCAGCAGCCGGGCGGGGGGAGCAGGGGCAGATACGCAGTATTTT. Encoded protein: CASSRAGGAGADTQYF.

This clonotype was observed a handful of times. At one end the junction does not follow the germline gene, possibly because of a read error. The rearrangement uses TRBV12-3 or TRBV12-4 and TRBJ2-6; 9 bases fit TRBD1. The CDR3 loop spans 13 amino acids. The CDR3 coding sequence is TGTGCCAGCGGGGACAGGGTGAGGAACGGCCTGACTTTC. Amino acids: CASGDRVRNGLTF.

The V gene is TRBV5-1, the J gene TRBJ2-6; D remains ambiguous. Germline CDR1 reads SGHRS; CDR2 reads YFSETQ. V was clipped by 1 base and J by 2 bases, with 4 bases between them. The CDR3 loop spans 14 amino acids. The CDR3 nucleotides read TGCGCCAGCAGCTTGAAGACTGGGGCCAACGTCCTGACTTTC. Translating it yields CASSLKTGANVLTF.

This clonotype showed up just a few times. V is TRBV5-6 and J is TRBJ2-1; tentative D call: TRBD2 (6 bases). V lost 3 bases and J lost 4, with 11 bases in between. The CDR3 spans 14 residues. The germline CDR1 and CDR2 sequences are SGHDT and YYEEEE. The CDR3 is CASSSSDYYNEQFF. The DNA of the CDR3 is TGTGCCAGCAGCTCCTCGGACTATTACAATGAGCAGTTCTTC. The full variable domain, rest sourced from reference TRBV5-6 and TRBJ2-1, is DAGVTQSPTHLIKTRGQQVTLRCSPKSGHDTVSWYQQALGQGPQFIFQYYEEEERQRGNFPDRFSGHQFPNYSSELNVNALLLGDSALYLCASSSSDYYNEQFFGPGTRLTVL.

The genes are TRBV10-3 and TRBJ2-7; 11 bases match TRBD1. Germline V gives CDR1 ENHRY, CDR2 SYGVKD. J gave up 6 bases and V 6 bases, and 13 bases lay outside the gene matches. The CDR3 has 16 residues. CDR3 loop: CAISAVGQGASGEQYF. The CDR3 DNA reads TGTGCCATCAGCGCAGTTGGACAGGGGGCTTCAGGCGAGCAGTACTTC.

There are many counts of this clonotype. The rearrangement links TRBV20-1 to TRBJ2-7; D uncertain. The V end was cut by 3 bases, the J end by 0 bases, with 12 bases between. The CDR3 is made up of 14 amino acids. The germline gives CDR1 DFQATT, CDR2 SNEGSKA (reference sequence). CDR3 DNA sequence: TGCAGTGCTAGTCTCTCTATGCACTCCTACGAGCAGTACTTC. It is translated as CSASLSMHSYEQYF.

Only a few counts were recorded for this clonotype. The chain uses TRBV18 and TRBJ2-7; D not resolved. The germline V and J ends were trimmed by 2 bases and 0 bases, with 11 bases remaining between them. Germline lookup yields CDR1 KGHSH and CDR2 LQKENI. The CDR3 spans 15 residues. CDR3 protein: CASSPTTAPSYEQYF. Written as DNA, the CDR3 is TGTGCCAGCTCACCAACTACAGCTCCCTCCTACGAGCAGTACTTC.